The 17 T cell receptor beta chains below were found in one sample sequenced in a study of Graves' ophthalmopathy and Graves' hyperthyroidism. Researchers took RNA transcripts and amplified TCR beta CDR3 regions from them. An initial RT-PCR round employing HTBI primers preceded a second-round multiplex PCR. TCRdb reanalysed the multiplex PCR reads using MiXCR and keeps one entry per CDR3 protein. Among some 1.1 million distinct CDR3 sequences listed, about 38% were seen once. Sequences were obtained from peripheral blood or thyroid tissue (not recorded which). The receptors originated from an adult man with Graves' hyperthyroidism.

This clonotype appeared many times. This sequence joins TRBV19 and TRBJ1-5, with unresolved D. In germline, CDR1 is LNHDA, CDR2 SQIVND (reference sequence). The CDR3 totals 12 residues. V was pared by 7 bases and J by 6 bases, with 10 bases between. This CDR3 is CASKTGSQPQHF. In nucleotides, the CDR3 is TGTGCCAGTAAGACGGGGTCTCAGCCCCAGCATTTT.

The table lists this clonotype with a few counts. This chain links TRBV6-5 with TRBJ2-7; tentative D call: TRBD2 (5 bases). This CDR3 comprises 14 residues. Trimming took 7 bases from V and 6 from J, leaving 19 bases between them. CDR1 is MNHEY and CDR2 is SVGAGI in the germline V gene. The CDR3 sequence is CASTKSRSGGEQYF. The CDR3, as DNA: TGTGCCAGCACAAAATCCCGTAGTGGAGGCGAGCAGTACTTC.

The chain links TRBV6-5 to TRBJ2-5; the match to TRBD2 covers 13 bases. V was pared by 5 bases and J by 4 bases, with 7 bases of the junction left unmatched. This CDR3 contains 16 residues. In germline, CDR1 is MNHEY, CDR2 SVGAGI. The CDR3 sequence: CASSELAGGRLETQYF. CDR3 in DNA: TGTGCCAGCAGTGAACTAGCGGGGGGGCGGTTAGAGACCCAGTACTTC.

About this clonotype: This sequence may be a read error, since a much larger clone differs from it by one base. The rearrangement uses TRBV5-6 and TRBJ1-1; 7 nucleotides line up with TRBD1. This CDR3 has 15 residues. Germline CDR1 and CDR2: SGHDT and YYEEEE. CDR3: CASSQAGQLNTEALF. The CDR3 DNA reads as TGTGCCAGCAGCCAGGCGGGACAGTTGAACACTGAAGCTCTCTTT. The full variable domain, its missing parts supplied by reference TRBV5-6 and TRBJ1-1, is DAGVTQSPTHLIKTRGQQVTLRCSPKSGHDTVSWYQQALGQGPQFIFQYYEEEERQRGNFPDRFSGHQFPNYSSELNVNALLLGDSALYLCASSQAGQLNTEALFGQGTRLTVV.

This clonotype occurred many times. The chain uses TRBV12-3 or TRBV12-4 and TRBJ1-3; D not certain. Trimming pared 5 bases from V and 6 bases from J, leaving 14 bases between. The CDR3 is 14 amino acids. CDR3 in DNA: TGTGCCAGCAGTCCCGATCGAGGTCCAAACACCATATATTTT. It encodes CASSPDRGPNTIYF.

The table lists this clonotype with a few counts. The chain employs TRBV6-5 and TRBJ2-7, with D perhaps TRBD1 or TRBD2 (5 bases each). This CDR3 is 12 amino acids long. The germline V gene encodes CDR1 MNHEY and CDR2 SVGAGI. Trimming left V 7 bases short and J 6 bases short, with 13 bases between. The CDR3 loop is CASTGWGFEQYF. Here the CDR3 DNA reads TGTGCCAGCACCGGTTGGGGGTTCGAGCAGTACTTC.

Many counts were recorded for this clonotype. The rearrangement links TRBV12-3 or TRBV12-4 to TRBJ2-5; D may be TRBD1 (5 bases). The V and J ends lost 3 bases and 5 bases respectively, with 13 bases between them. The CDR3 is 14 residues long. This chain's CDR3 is CASSLQGGWETQYF. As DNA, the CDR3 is TGTGCCAGCAGTTTGCAGGGTGGTTGGGAGACCCAGTACTTC.

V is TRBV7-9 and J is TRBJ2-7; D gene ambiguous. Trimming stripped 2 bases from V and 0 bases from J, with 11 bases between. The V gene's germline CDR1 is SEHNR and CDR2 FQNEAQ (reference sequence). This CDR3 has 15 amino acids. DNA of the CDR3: TGTGCCAGCAGCTTACTTACAGAAAACTCCTACGAGCAGTACTTC. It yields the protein CASSLLTENSYEQYF.

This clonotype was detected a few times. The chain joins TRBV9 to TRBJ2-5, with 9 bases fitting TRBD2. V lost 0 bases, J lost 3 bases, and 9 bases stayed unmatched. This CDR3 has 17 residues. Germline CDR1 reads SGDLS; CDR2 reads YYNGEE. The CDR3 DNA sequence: TGTGCCAGCAGCGTAGTTCCCCAGACTAGCGGTAAAGAGACCCAGTACTTC. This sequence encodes CASSVVPQTSGKETQYF. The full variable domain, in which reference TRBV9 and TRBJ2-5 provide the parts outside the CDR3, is DSGVTQTPKHLITATGQRVTLRCSPRSGDLSVYWYQQSLDQGLQFLIQYYNGEERAKGNILERFSAQQFPDLHSELNLSSLELGDSALYFCASSVVPQTSGKETQYFGPGTRLLVL.

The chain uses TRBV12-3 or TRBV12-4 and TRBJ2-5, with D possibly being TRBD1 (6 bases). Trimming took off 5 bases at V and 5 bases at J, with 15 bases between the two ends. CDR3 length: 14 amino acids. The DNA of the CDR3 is TGTGCCAGCAGTCCTACAGGGCAGACGGAGACCCAGTACTTC. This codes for CASSPTGQTETQYF.

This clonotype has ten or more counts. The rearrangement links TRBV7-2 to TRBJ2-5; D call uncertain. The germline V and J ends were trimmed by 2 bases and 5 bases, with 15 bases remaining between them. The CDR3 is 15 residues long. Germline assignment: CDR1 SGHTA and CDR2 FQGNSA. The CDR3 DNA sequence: TGTGCCAGCAGCTTAAGTTTCCCAAGTCCGGAGACCCAGTACTTC. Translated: CASSLSFPSPETQYF.

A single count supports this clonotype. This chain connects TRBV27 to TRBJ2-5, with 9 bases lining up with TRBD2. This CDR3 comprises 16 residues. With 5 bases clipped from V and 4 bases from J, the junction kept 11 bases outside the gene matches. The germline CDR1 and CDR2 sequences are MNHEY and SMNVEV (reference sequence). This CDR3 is CASSPHNSGRVETQYF. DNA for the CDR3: TGTGCCAGCAGTCCGCACAATAGCGGGAGAGTAGAGACCCAGTACTTC.

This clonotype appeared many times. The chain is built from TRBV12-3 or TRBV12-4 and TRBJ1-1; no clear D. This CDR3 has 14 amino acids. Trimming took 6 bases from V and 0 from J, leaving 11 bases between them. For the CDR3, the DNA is TGTGCCAGCAGCCGAACAAAATTGAACACTGAAGCTTTCTTT. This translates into CASSRTKLNTEAFF.

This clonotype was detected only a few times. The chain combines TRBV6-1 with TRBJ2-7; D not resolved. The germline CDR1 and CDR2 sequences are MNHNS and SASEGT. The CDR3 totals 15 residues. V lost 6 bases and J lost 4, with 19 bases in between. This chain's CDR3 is CASSGPNTGRYEQYF. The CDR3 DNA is TGTGCCAGCAGCGGACCTAACACTGGAAGATACGAGCAGTACTTC.

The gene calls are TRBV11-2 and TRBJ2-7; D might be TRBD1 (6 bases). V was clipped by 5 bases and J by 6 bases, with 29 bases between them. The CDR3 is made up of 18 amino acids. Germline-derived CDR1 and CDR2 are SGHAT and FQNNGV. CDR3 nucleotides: TGTGCCAGCAGCCAGGATCGCAGCAGTCCACAATTGACAGGCGAGCAGTACTTC. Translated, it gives CASSQDRSSPQLTGEQYF.

Written as DNA, the CDR3 is TGTGCCAGCAACGTAGACCCGGGGAATTCACCCCTCCACTTT. This translates into CASNVDPGNSPLHF. J is TRBJ1-6 and V is TRBV19; D uncertain. Looked up from germline, CDR1 is LNHDA and CDR2 is SQIVND (reference sequence). This CDR3 contains 14 residues. V was pared by 9 bases and J by 7 bases, with 16 bases between.

The CDR3 DNA sequence: TGTGCCAGCACCCCCGACAGGGTGGACTTTATACCCCTCCACTTT. Protein product: CASTPDRVDFIPLHF. V and J are TRBV7-9 and TRBJ1-6; 7 bases fit TRBD1. The CDR3 loop spans 15 amino acids. V lost 7 bases to trimming and J lost 12 bases; unmatched junction nucleotides: 15. In germline, CDR1 is SEHNR, CDR2 FQNEAQ (reference sequence).